This T cell receptor (beta chain) came from a study of cytomegalovirus exposure and HLA in healthy donors (TCRdb year 2017). For the wider study: An earlier analysis of several hundred of the donors reported 250 to 350 Gb of sequence data and 100 million to 130 million unique TCR beta sequences from 190 million or so T cells. An earlier analysis of 500 to 750 of the donors applied high-throughput TCR beta sequencing to assess whether each TCR beta V gene segment acted as functional or pseudogenic. About five DR-DQ haplotypes were treated as single units for association and clustering because of strong linkage in the cohort. The genetic ancestry cluster associated with self-reported Caucasian donors included over 65% of the roughly 400 genotyped donors. Roughly 300 gigabases of sequencing data and around 80 million unique TCR sequences made up an early release that covered fewer than 650 HLA-typed donors. The study profiled the T cell repertoires of more than 500 subjects by immunosequencing and related them to cytomegalovirus serostatus. The number of typed donors differed by locus: about 620-630 for A, B, C, DRB1 and DQB1; 522 for DQA1; approximately 600 for DPA1; and about 450 for DPB1. Among 398 genotyped donors of the cohort, an average of approximately 250,000 unique TCR beta nucleotide sequences were sequenced per donor, roughly a sixth of them non-productive. Donor age, sex, ethnicity and CMV serostatus were compiled together with the repertoire data. Genome-wide SNP genotypes for about 60% of the roughly 700 donors were used in a later genetic analysis, which treated that subset as a discovery cohort. The later analysis used no new phenotypic data to find candidate immune exposures, relying instead on TCR beta sequences and their occurrence across donors. A separate validation cohort of 100 to 150 different subjects was used in addition to the roughly 700-subject first cohort. HLA typing covered class I and class II loci at four-digit resolution. The aim of the study was to test whether cataloging public T cell receptors could identify signatures of past pathogen exposure. Every repertoire in the discovery cohort had been generated on one and the same sequencing platform. A later analysis re-examined previously published TCR beta repertoires from just over 650 donors and added high-resolution HLA genotyping to investigate patterns of TCR occurrence. The study combined high-throughput TCR immunosequencing, statistical association of individual TCRs with disease status, and machine learning to predict cytomegalovirus infection status. Summary of the overall study and its limitations: The classifier was reported to diagnose cytomegalovirus status with high specificity and sensitivity in both the original and validation cohorts. According to a later analysis, parvovirus B19, influenza, CMV and Epstein-Barr virus appeared linked to several top co-occurrence clusters. In the study, around 160 TCR beta chains were listed as associated with cytomegalovirus. Compared with equally common non-associated chains, HLA-associated TCR beta chains in a later analysis were more clonally expanded and had lower generation probabilities. For the cohort, immune exposure information was limited to CMV serostatus. Most CMV-associated TCR beta chains appeared to be HLA-restricted in a later analysis, and the HLA associations seemed to be driven largely by CMV exposure. A further reported finding was that TCR beta sequences accurately predicted the HLA-A and HLA-B alleles for most subjects in the first cohort. Correlated functional status among segregating V segments might reflect linkage disequilibrium, but an unknown experimental factor could not be ruled out. Because HLA typing was unavailable for some donors at each locus, only the typed subset was used in association tests. The authors suggested that the approach could potentially be generalized to other disease states and immunological phenotypes. An association between a missense DCLRE1C variant and V-gene and J-gene trimming of TCR beta chains was found in a later genetic analysis and replicated in an independent cohort. A later genetic analysis reported fewer N-insertions in productive TCRs among donors in an Asian-associated ancestry cluster than the roughly 700-donor mean. A later analysis associated 17,000 or so TCR beta sequences with specific HLA alleles at a false discovery rate of 0.05. Some IMGT-functional V segments, including TRBV6-2 and TRBV6-3, could not be told apart with the 87-base-pair reads, so those segments were excluded. In an earlier analysis of some 500 of the donors, most TCR beta V segments appeared in productive rearrangements about 87% or about 30% of the time, broadly matching IMGT annotations. Around 16 rarely observed V segments, including chromosome 9 orphons, were excluded from the earlier analysis of several hundred of the donors because counts were too low. When HLA alleles, especially DR and DQ, strongly co-occurred, attributing TCR associations to individual alleles was difficult. In a later analysis, the rate of TCR association differed among HLA loci, with DRB1 alleles having the most associated TCRs and HLA-C alleles having the fewest. In vitro tests confirmed that a few of the cytomegalovirus-associated TCR beta chains recognize cytomegalovirus antigens. Presence/absence analyses assumed roughly uniform sequencing depth across donors, an assumption that may not hold. Across donors, most TCR sequences were observed very rarely, whereas some public TCRs were present in many individuals. This cohort had only TCR beta chains sequenced, and the lack of alpha or paired-chain data limited which features could be detected. The sequencing pipeline was judged likely to have produced a cluster of highly shared sequence variants as a technical artifact.

The method was the immunoSEQ multiplex PCR assay. The multiplex PCR relied on a mix of 60 forward primers for TCR Vbeta segments and 13 reverse primers for TCR Jbeta segments. The CDR3 region of rearranged TCR beta genes was amplified from genomic DNA by a multiplex PCR assay. The Illumina HiSeq System was used to sequence the amplified TCR beta libraries as 87-base-pair reads. On the study's bioinformatics: Across the 640 or so repertoires, a later analysis counted some 80 million unique TCR beta chains, 8.5 million to 12 million of which were shared by at least two donors. Raw reads were error-corrected and collapsed into unique sequences with a nearest-neighbor algorithm that merged closely related sequences to remove PCR and sequencing errors. V, D and J gene segments were assigned by aligning CDR3 sequences to IMGT reference sequences. For a sequence to be retained, at least a six-nucleotide match to both a V gene segment and a J gene segment was required. A rearrangement counted as productive if the CDR3 had no stop codons and remained in frame with V and J, and every other rearrangement counted as non-productive. CDR3 was defined by IMGT convention, running from the second conserved V-encoded cysteine to the conserved J-encoded phenylalanine. The earlier analysis of about 620 of the donors excluded sequences that lacked an unambiguous match to a single V gene segment. An earlier analysis of several hundred of the donors called V segments functional above 56.7% productive rearrangements and segregating when the between-donor standard deviation exceeded 5%. A statistical classification framework was developed to diagnose cytomegalovirus status using the catalog of TCR beta chain sequences. In a later analysis, TCR nucleotide sequences were compared against IMGT/GENE-DB human TR gene sequences so that V and J genes could be assigned. In a later analysis, CDR3 sequences and most-parsimonious VDJ recombination scenarios were assigned using the TCRdist pipeline. A later analysis defined each TCR beta chain by its CDR3 amino acid sequence plus V-gene family, and excluded reads lacking a unique V-gene family. A later analysis removed nearly 600 highly shared, low-generation-probability nucleotide sequences to deal with suspected cross-contamination and a sequencing artifact. In a later analysis, a clonal expansion index for each public chain was calculated from normalized within-repertoire ranks of inferred template counts. In a later analysis, generation probabilities were computed using a VDJ recombination model fitted to out-of-frame rearrangements, and the results were checked against IGoR. Hypergeometric tests were used in a later analysis to score TCR-TCR, TCR-HLA and TCR-CMV co-occurrence, with a repertoire-size bias correction applied to the TCR pairs. In a later analysis, false discovery rates were estimated by permuting HLA or CMV assignments 20 times. In a later analysis, co-occurring TCRs were grouped using DBSCAN, and TCRdist sequence similarity was added for clustering within HLA-allele-positive subsets. Repertoires with fewer than 30,000 or more than 120,000 public chains, plus five repertoires with anomalous nucleotide sharing, were excluded from co-occurrence clustering. TCRdb obtained this table from immuneACCESS and retained in-frame rearrangements with V and J assigned. These tables miss some clones; where compared with another copy, unresolved V genes account for less than half of the shortfall, and the remainder is unexplained. V and J calls plus clone size are reproduced from that table; the DNA served to infer D and trimming. Across this sample there are under 200,000 clones, with about 75% seen only once. The top ten constitute around 4.6% of the sample.

In total, approximately 610 healthy bone marrow donors made up the cohort. At the time of sampling, all cohort members were nominally healthy, though unrecorded immune exposures were likely present. The donor was CMV seronegative and was included in the group of several hundred seronegative cohort members. A peripheral blood sample was provided by each donor, and peripheral blood mononuclear cells were used for TCR beta sequencing. The Qiagen DNeasy Blood Extraction Kit was used to extract genomic DNA from the blood cell samples. Looking up the germline V gene yields CDR1 SNHLY and CDR2 FYNNEI. Trimming removed 2 bases from V and 3 bases from J; the gene matches leave 15 bases unexplained. Including the terminal cysteine and phenylalanine, the CDR3 comprises 19 residues. Only the CDR3 DNA is retained, 57 bases long and in frame from the first base. A note on this clone: Its antigen is not yet known. There are no base qualities to consult, and no much larger clone falls within one base.

The sequence is built from TRBV2 and TRBJ2-4; 8 central bases correspond to TRBD2. Sequencing used PBMCs. This TCR derives from a male donor in good health and CMV-seronegative. The CDR3: CASSERVSGGTLRKNIQYF. The DNA is as follows: TGTGCCAGCAGTGAAAGGGTATCGGGGGGGACCCTTCGCAAAAACATTCAGTACTTC.